The 32 T cell receptor beta chains given below trace back to one sample, sequenced in a study of blood T cell repertoires in COVID-19. Some clones are missing from TCRdb's copy, which holds only in-frame ones; the method was immunoSEQ multiplex PCR. Of roughly 200,000 clones listed, 75% to 90% are singletons. The specimen sequenced was PBMCs or T cells enriched from blood (not recorded which). The receptors derive from a woman in her twenties or thirties who had been exposed to COVID-19.

This clone was observed a handful of times. The rearrangement joins TRBV27 to TRBJ1-4, with 9 bases lining up with TRBD1. The ends lost 5 bases at V and 7 bases at J; junction bases unmatched: 5. CDR1 is MNHEY, CDR2 SMNVEV, per germline (reference sequence). The CDR3 is 14 amino acids. CDR3 sequence reads: CASSVRDRVEKLFF. The DNA for the CDR3 is TGTGCCAGCAGTGTCCGGGACAGGGTTGAAAAACTGTTTTTT.

This chain joins TRBV9 and TRBJ1-2; no clear D. The CDR3 sequence is 14 residues long. Germline V CDR1 and CDR2: SGDLS, YYNGEE. V gave up 3 bases and J gave up 4 bases, with 13 bases separating them. The CDR3 DNA follows: TGTGCCAGCAGCGCCTTAGCTGAAGTCTATGGCTACACCTTC. As protein: CASSALAEVYGYTF.

The chain links TRBV6-1 to TRBJ2-7, with TRBD1 as a possible D gene (5 bases). The CDR3 spans 13 residues. Germline CDR1 and CDR2: MNHNS and SASEGT. V lost 0 bases, J lost 4 bases, and 7 bases lay in between. CDR3 DNA: TGTGCCAGCAGTGAAGCATCAGGGTACGAGCAGTACTTC. Protein product: CASSEASGYEQYF.

The chain is built from TRBV7-8 and TRBJ1-6; 10 bases are a match to TRBD1. The germline CDR1 and CDR2 sequences are SGHVS and FQNEAQ. The CDR3 extends over 16 amino acids. V lost 5 bases to trimming and J lost 9 bases; unmatched junction nucleotides: 10. CDR3 loop: CASSATTGGGGSPLHF. CDR3 nucleotide sequence: TGTGCCAGCAGCGCTACGACAGGGGGCGGCGGTTCACCCCTCCACTTT.

The CDR3, as DNA: TGTGCCAGCAGCGAAAAAACAGGGAATAGGTCACCCCTCCACTTT. Its protein product is CASSEKTGNRSPLHF. This sequence joins TRBV9 and TRBJ1-6, with D possibly TRBD1 on 6 matching bases. The CDR3 extends over 15 amino acids. Trimming cost V 3 bases and J 10 bases, with 17 bases left between them. CDR1 and CDR2 from the germline V gene are SGDLS and YYNGEE.

This chain connects TRBV5-1 to TRBJ1-1, with D possibly TRBD1 on 5 matching bases. This CDR3 region has 15 residues. V lost 0 bases and J 1 base, leaving 10 bases between the germline ends. Germline V CDR1 and CDR2: SGHRS, YFSETQ. The CDR3 loop reads CASSLALRENTEAFF. In DNA form, the CDR3 reads TGCGCCAGCAGCTTGGCCCTCAGGGAGAACACTGAAGCTTTCTTT.

V and J are TRBV7-2 and TRBJ2-7; 9 positions match TRBD2. Trimming at V came to 1 base and at J to 7 bases, leaving 8 bases not matched to a gene. This CDR3 contains 15 residues. Germline V gene data show CDR1 as SGHTA and CDR2 as FQGNSA. CDR3 in DNA: TGTGCCAGCAGCTTAGGGGCGGGGGGGCGTTATGAGCAGTACTTC. It yields the protein CASSLGAGGRYEQYF.

This clone was seen once. The CDR3 region is CATSVRRKAGRDTGELFF. The CDR3 DNA follows: TGTGCCACCAGTGTGAGGAGGAAAGCTGGAAGAGACACCGGGGAGCTGTTTTTT. V gene TRBV24-1 combines with J gene TRBJ2-2, with D possibly matching TRBD2 (5 bases). Per germline, CDR1 KGHDR and CDR2 SFDVKD. The CDR3 sequence is 18 residues long. V was cut by 5 bases and J by 3 bases, with 21 bases left in between.

The chain uses TRBV29-1 and TRBJ2-7, with 9 bases lining up with TRBD1. The CDR3 covers 13 residues. With 4 bases clipped from V and 7 bases from J, the junction kept 8 bases outside the gene matches. Germline CDR1 is SQVTM and CDR2 is ANQGSEA. The CDR3 nucleotides read TGCAGCGTTGCAAGAGGGACAGGGAGTGAGCAGTACTTC. Its protein product is CSVARGTGSEQYF.

In nucleotides, the CDR3 is TGTGCCAGCAGCTTGACGGATACAGCTTTCTCTGGAAACACCATATATTTT. As protein: CASSLTDTAFSGNTIYF. V usage is TRBV9 and J usage is TRBJ1-3; D is undetermined. CDR1 SGDLS and CDR2 YYNGEE come from the germline V gene. Trimming took 4 bases from V and 0 from J, leaving 17 bases between them. This CDR3 has 17 residues.

The CDR3 region has the DNA TGTGCCTGGAGGGGCGGGGGGACCTATAATTCACCCCTCCACTTT. Translation: CAWRGGGTYNSPLHF. The chain carries TRBV30 and TRBJ1-6; TRBD1 is a possible D gene (5 bases). Per germline, CDR1 GTSNPN and CDR2 SVGIG (reference sequence). The CDR3 loop spans 15 amino acids. Trimming took 3 bases from V and 2 from J, leaving 11 bases between them.

The chain is built from TRBV19 and TRBJ2-3, with D maybe TRBD1 (6 bases). CDR1 is LNHDA and CDR2 is SQIVND in the germline V gene (reference sequence). The CDR3 has 17 residues. The germline V and J ends were trimmed by 4 bases and 0 bases, with 17 bases remaining between them. The CDR3 coding sequence is TGTGCCAGTAGTAAGGCCCCAGGGGTCACTAGCACAGATACGCAGTATTTT. It codes for CASSKAPGVTSTDTQYF.

The chain has TRBV3-1 (or the pseudogene TRBV3-2) and TRBJ2-7; 7 nucleotides line up with TRBD2. The ends lost 1 base at V and 2 bases at J; junction bases unmatched: 2. CDR1 and CDR2 (germline): LGHDT, YNNKEL (reference sequence). There are 14 residues in the CDR3. The chain's CDR3 is CASSQGTRTYEQYF. The CDR3 coding sequence is TGTGCCAGCAGCCAAGGGACTAGAACCTACGAGCAGTACTTC.

This sequence joins TRBV19 and TRBJ1-5, with 7 nucleotides matching TRBD1. Germline values: CDR1 LNHDA, CDR2 SQIVND (reference sequence). J lost 2 bases, V lost 4 bases, and 5 bases had no gene match. The CDR3 sequence is 15 residues long. Here the CDR3 reads CASSTTGMGNQPQHF. The CDR3 DNA is TGTGCCAGTAGTACGACAGGGATGGGCAATCAGCCCCAGCATTTT.

The rearrangement links TRBV6-5 to TRBJ2-2; 8 bases match TRBD1. The CDR3 length is 14 residues. Trimming at V came to 10 bases and at J to 5 bases, leaving 9 bases not matched to a gene. The germline V gene encodes CDR1 MNHEY and CDR2 SVGAGI. CDR3 DNA sequence: TGTGCCACCCGGACAGGGTTGAGGACCGGGGAGCTGTTTTTT. As protein: CATRTGLRTGELFF.

The CDR3 sequence is CASSYSNRGDSPLHF. Written as DNA, the CDR3 is TGTGCCAGCAGTTACTCGAACAGGGGGGATTCACCCCTCCACTTT. The chain uses TRBV6-5 and TRBJ1-6; 8 nucleotides line up with TRBD1. CDR3 length: 15 amino acids. From germline, CDR1 is MNHEY and CDR2 SVGAGI. V trimming: 0 bases; J trimming: 8 bases; junction bases outside the gene matches: 3.

V is TRBV19 and J is TRBJ1-2; a weak D match, TRBD1 (6 bases). The V and J ends lost 2 bases and 6 bases respectively, with 13 bases between them. The CDR3 covers 14 residues. Germline values: CDR1 LNHDA, CDR2 SQIVND (reference sequence). CDR3 nucleotides: TGTGCCAGTAGTATACTTCACAGGGACCATGGCTACACCTTC. Protein product: CASSILHRDHGYTF.

The chain links TRBV5-4 to TRBJ2-7, with D perhaps matching TRBD1 (5 bases). The CDR3 is made up of 15 amino acids. Germline CDR1 SGHNT, CDR2 YYREEE (reference sequence). Trimming stripped 4 bases from V and 3 bases from J, with 17 bases between. The CDR3 protein is CASSRILGQSYEQYF. The CDR3 DNA follows: TGTGCCAGCAGCCGAATTCTGGGGCAGAGCTACGAGCAGTACTTC.

This sequence joins TRBV6-1 and TRBJ2-7, with 10 nucleotides matching TRBD1. Looked up from germline, CDR1 is MNHNS and CDR2 is SASEGT. The CDR3 contains 15 residues. J was trimmed by 6 bases and V by 1 base; bases with no gene match: 6. Here the CDR3 DNA reads TGTGCCAGCAGTGAAGGGGGACAGGGGTGGCGCGAGCAGTACTTC. It encodes CASSEGGQGWREQYF.

This chain connects TRBV6-5 to TRBJ1-6, with D tentatively TRBD1 (5 bases). Trimming cost V 2 bases and J 7 bases, with 12 bases left between them. The CDR3 spans 15 residues. CDR1 MNHEY and CDR2 SVGAGI come from the germline V gene. In nucleotides, the CDR3 is TGTGCCAGCAGTTACGACGGCAGACAGAATTCACCCCTCCACTTT. Its protein is CASSYDGRQNSPLHF.

The V call is TRBV2, the J call TRBJ1-1; a possible D gene is TRBD1 (5 bases). The CDR3 runs to 15 residues. CDR1 SNHLY and CDR2 FYNNEI come from the germline V gene. V was clipped by 9 bases and J by 0 bases, with 17 bases between them. Here the CDR3 reads CASAGPPMLNTEAFF. DNA for the CDR3: TGTGCCAGTGCGGGACCGCCAATGCTGAACACTGAAGCTTTCTTT.

The chain carries TRBV5-1 and TRBJ1-2; 11 positions match TRBD1. The CDR3 extends over 17 amino acids. Trimming cost V 0 bases and J 7 bases; bases outside gene matches: 11. CDR1 and CDR2 from the germline V gene are SGHRS and YFSETQ. The CDR3 loop reads CASSLAGPGTGGAGYTF. In nucleotides, the CDR3 is TGCGCCAGCAGCTTGGCCGGACCCGGGACAGGGGGGGCTGGCTACACCTTC.

This clone appeared once. J is TRBJ2-2 and V is TRBV6-5; 9 bases are a match to TRBD1. The CDR3 contains 13 residues. The trim removed 10 bases at V and 6 bases at J, leaving 6 bases unmatched. CDR1 and CDR2 (germline): MNHEY, SVGAGI. The DNA of the CDR3 is TGTGCCACCACAGGGGGCGCTGCCGGGGAGCTGTTTTTT. It translates to CATTGGAAGELFF.

V and J are TRBV2 and TRBJ1-2, with unresolved D. V dropped 4 bases and J dropped 8 bases, with 14 bases sitting between them. Germline assignment: CDR1 SNHLY and CDR2 FYNNEI. The CDR3 contains 13 residues. The CDR3 sequence: CASSGGLVRGYTF. CDR3 coding DNA: TGTGCCAGCAGTGGCGGGTTGGTGAGGGGCTACACCTTC.

This clone was recorded only once. This chain uses TRBV2 with TRBJ2-7; the D is unclear. The CDR3 totals 11 residues. Per the germline V gene, CDR1 is SNHLY and CDR2 is FYNNEI. V lost 4 bases and J 4 bases, leaving 5 bases between the germline ends. This CDR3 is CASSGYYEQYF. The CDR3 bases are TGTGCCAGCAGTGGCTATTACGAGCAGTACTTC.

As for this clone: Germline is not matched at one junction end, which may reflect a read error. Written as DNA, the CDR3 is TGTGCCAGCAGCCTACAGAGTTACAGTGAGCAGTTCTTC. Translation gives CASSLQSYSEQFF. This rearrangement joins TRBV7-6 to TRBJ2-1; D is unresolved. CDR3 length: 13 residues. From germline, CDR1 is SGHVS and CDR2 FNYEAQ.

This chain connects TRBV2 to TRBJ1-2, with 10 bases aligning to TRBD1. V shed 5 bases, J shed 2 bases, and the junction held 5 bases outside the gene matches. CDR3 size: 15 residues. Germline loops: CDR1 SNHLY, CDR2 FYNNEI. CDR3 DNA: TGTGCCAGCAGTCAAGGACAGGGGGTAAACTATGGCTACACCTTC. Translation: CASSQGQGVNYGYTF.

A few counts support this clone. The chain couples TRBV5-6 to TRBJ1-6; TRBD1 is a possible D gene (6 bases). V lost 3 bases and J lost 10, with 8 bases in between. Germline V gene lookup returns CDR1 SGHDT and CDR2 YYEEEE. The CDR3 runs 12 residues. The CDR3 sequence is CASSSRGSPLHF. In nucleotides, the CDR3 is TGTGCCAGCAGCTCCAGGGGATCACCCCTCCACTTT.

The rearrangement uses TRBV2 and TRBJ2-1; 7 bases line up with TRBD1. Germline V gene data show CDR1 as SNHLY and CDR2 as FYNNEI. The CDR3 spans 15 residues. The V and J ends lost 6 bases and 5 bases, in that order; junction bases with no gene match: 10. The CDR3 spells CASRGQAQRDNEQFF. CDR3 nucleotides: TGTGCCAGCAGAGGACAGGCCCAGAGGGACAATGAGCAGTTCTTC.

V is TRBV18 and J is TRBJ2-5; TRBD2 is a possible D gene (5 bases). Germline CDR1 and CDR2: KGHSH and LQKENI. The V and J ends lost 0 bases and 3 bases respectively, with 8 bases between them. The CDR3 runs to 14 residues. CDR3 DNA: TGTGCCAGCTCACCACCGGGGAGAGAAGAGACCCAGTACTTC. It codes for CASSPPGREETQYF.

In this sample, this clone is large (0.1 to 1%). This chain joins TRBV24-1 and TRBJ2-1, with TRBD1 matching over 9 bases. V was clipped by 5 bases and J by 8 bases; unmatched bases: 15. The CDR3 loop spans 17 amino acids. The germline gives CDR1 KGHDR, CDR2 SFDVKD. The CDR3 reads CATSGRDREGDKDEQFF. CDR3 DNA sequence: TGTGCCACCAGTGGCCGGGACAGGGAAGGGGATAAAGATGAGCAGTTCTTC.

Written as DNA, the CDR3 is TGTGCCAGCAGTTTAGCCTATGGGGCAGGTTATAATTCACCCCTCCACTTT. Encoded protein: CASSLAYGAGYNSPLHF. V usage is TRBV27 and J usage is TRBJ1-6; weak D call: TRBD1 (5 bases). The CDR3 covers 17 residues. The germline V gene encodes CDR1 MNHEY and CDR2 SMNVEV (reference sequence). Trimming took off 2 bases at V and 4 bases at J, with 15 bases between the two ends.